These 4 T cell receptor beta chains originate from one sample sequenced in a study of cytomegalovirus exposure and HLA in healthy donors. The PCR had 60 Vbeta and 13 Jbeta primers. The assay was immunoSEQ multiplex PCR, and TCRdb's table has in-frame clones only and misses some. This specimen shows about 210,000 clones; the ten leading clones hold roughly 0.98%. The sequenced sample was PBMCs. The receptors come from a woman in her 30s in good health and CMV-seropositive.

This rearrangement joins TRBV5-4 to TRBJ2-5; TRBD2 matches at 7 bases. CDR3 length: 16 amino acids. With 1 base clipped from V and 3 bases from J, the junction kept 9 bases outside the gene matches. Per the germline V gene, CDR1 is SGHNT and CDR2 is YYREEE (reference sequence). CDR3 protein: CASSLSVEAGEETQYF. The CDR3 region has the DNA TGTGCCAGCAGCTTGTCAGTCGAGGCGGGGGAAGAGACCCAGTACTTC.

The gene calls are TRBV5-1 and TRBJ1-4; D not certain. Germline CDR1 SGHRS, CDR2 YFSETQ. Deletions cut 6 bases from V and 4 bases from J, with 16 bases between. The CDR3 has 15 amino acids. The CDR3 DNA reads as TGCGCCAGCACCTTAAGTTCACGGTATAATGAAAAACTGTTTTTT. This gives the protein CASTLSSRYNEKLFF.

This chain links TRBV5-1 with TRBJ2-1; 12 bases are a match to TRBD2. This CDR3 comprises 16 residues. Germline V gene data show CDR1 as SGHRS and CDR2 as YFSETQ. The ends lost 1 base at V and 6 bases at J; junction bases unmatched: 5. The CDR3 region has the DNA TGCGCCAGCAGCTTGTATACTAGCGGGGGGTCCAATGAGCAGTTCTTC. This codes for CASSLYTSGGSNEQFF.

V is TRBV28 and J is TRBJ2-7, with D tentatively TRBD1 (5 bases). V lost 3 bases and J lost 1, with 10 bases in between. Germline CDR1 and CDR2: MDHEN and SYDVKM. The CDR3 is 14 amino acids. The CDR3 loop is CASSFGRASYEQYF. CDR3 DNA: TGTGCCAGCAGTTTTGGCAGGGCTTCCTACGAGCAGTACTTC.